This paragraph reports one T cell receptor (beta chain). Its antigen is not identified. The data stem from a study of CD8 T cells in ankylosing spondylitis. Findings of the study overall: Characteristic, it appeared, of ankylosing spondylitis blood was a TCR beta motif of roughly eight highly homologous variants. As reported, disease-linked clones showed significant enrichment in matched ankylosing spondylitis synovial fluid.

By quantitative 5'-RACE with molecular barcodes, the TCR beta libraries were made. MiXCR, applied by TCRdb to the 5' RACE reads, yields one record per CDR3 protein. The table has 390,000 or so distinct CDR3 sequences, approximately 20% seen once. The V gene lost 3 bases and the J gene lost 8 bases, with 8 bases spanning the gap. CDR1 and CDR2 (germline): MNHEY, SMNVEV (reference sequence). This CDR3 comprises 13 residues. This clonotype was sampled from a male donor with ankylosing spondylitis. The specimen was blood, either unsorted or a sorted T cell fraction (not recorded which). The chain has TRBV27 and TRBJ1-6; no reliable D call. CDR3 loop: CASSFAFDSPLHF. CDR3 nucleotides: TGTGCCAGCAGTTTCGCCTTTGATTCACCCCTCCACTTT.